This TCR beta chain stems from a study of cytomegalovirus exposure and HLA in healthy donors (dated by TCRdb to the late 2010s). At the level of the whole study: According to an earlier analysis of 550 to 750 of the donors, some 180 million T cells yielded roughly 110 million unique TCR beta sequences and around 300 Gb of sequence data. Roughly 310 gigabases of sequencing data and roughly 90 million unique TCR sequences were included in an early release covering roughly 700 HLA-typed donors. Among the approximately 420 genotyped donors, approximately 82% belonged to the genetic ancestry cluster associated with self-reported Caucasian donors. The study was designed to test whether signatures of past pathogen exposure could be identified by cataloging public T cell receptors. Using immunosequencing, the study profiled T cell repertoires from 550 to 750 subjects and related those repertoires to cytomegalovirus serostatus. A separate validation cohort of over 95 different subjects was used in addition to the roughly 620-subject first cohort. To predict cytomegalovirus infection status, the study brought together high-throughput TCR immunosequencing, statistical association of individual TCRs with disease status, and machine learning. In a later analysis, previously published TCR beta repertoires from 670 or so donors were re-analyzed and high-resolution HLA genotyping was added so that TCR occurrence patterns could be studied. Rather than drawing on any new phenotypic data, the later analysis identified candidate immune exposures from TCR beta sequences and the way those sequences occurred across donors. An earlier analysis of about 600 of the donors used high-throughput TCR beta sequencing to judge whether each TCR beta V gene segment behaved as functional or pseudogenic. Donor age, sex, ethnicity and CMV serostatus were compiled alongside the repertoire data. A later genetic analysis took genome-wide SNP genotypes for about three fifths of the 666 donors and used that subset as a discovery cohort. Every discovery cohort repertoire had been produced on one sequencing platform. HLA typing covered class I and class II loci at four-digit resolution. The number of typed donors differed by locus: about 620-630 for A, B, C, DRB1 and DQB1; approximately 540 for DQA1; approximately 600 for DPA1; and 450 to 480 for DPB1. Five DR-DQ haplotypes were treated as single units for association and clustering because of strong linkage in the cohort. On average, over 200,000 unique TCR beta nucleotide sequences were sequenced per donor among several hundred genotyped donors of the cohort, with roughly 20% of those sequences being non-productive. Points the paper makes about the study in general: In an earlier analysis of some 540 of the donors, most TCR beta V segments appeared in productive rearrangements about 90% or about 30% of the time, broadly matching IMGT annotations. A further reported finding was that TCR beta sequences accurately predicted the HLA-A and HLA-B alleles for most subjects in the first cohort. In both the original and validation cohorts, the classifier was reported to diagnose cytomegalovirus status with high specificity and sensitivity. A later genetic analysis reported fewer N-insertions in productive TCRs among donors in an Asian-associated ancestry cluster than the roughly 700-donor mean. A group of highly shared sequence variants was considered likely to be a technical artifact of the sequencing pipeline. Most TCR sequences were observed very rarely across donors, whereas some public TCRs were present in many individuals. Several of the top co-occurrence clusters appeared to be linked to parvovirus B19, influenza, CMV and Epstein-Barr virus, according to a later analysis. HLA typing was unavailable for some donors at each locus, so association tests used only the typed subset. Some 15 rarely observed V segments, including chromosome 9 orphons, were excluded from the earlier analysis of a few hundred of the donors because counts were too low. The presence/absence analyses assumed that sequencing depth was roughly uniform across donors, and that assumption may not be true. A few of the identified cytomegalovirus-associated TCR beta chains were confirmed in vitro to be specific for cytomegalovirus antigens. An association between a missense DCLRE1C variant and V-gene and J-gene trimming of TCR beta chains was found in a later genetic analysis and replicated in an independent cohort. When HLA alleles, especially DR and DQ, strongly co-occurred, attributing TCR associations to individual alleles was difficult. Some IMGT-functional V segments, including TRBV6-2 and TRBV6-3, could not be distinguished by the 87-base-pair reads and were therefore excluded. In this cohort, only TCR beta chains were sequenced, and detectable features were limited by the absence of alpha or paired-chain data. The authors suggested that the approach could potentially be generalized to other disease states and immunological phenotypes. A later analysis associated 16,951 TCR beta sequences with specific HLA alleles at a false discovery rate of 0.05. Correlated functional status among segregating V segments might reflect linkage disequilibrium, but an unknown experimental factor could not be ruled out. A later analysis found that most CMV-associated TCR beta chains appeared HLA-restricted, with HLA associations seemingly driven largely by CMV exposure. In a later analysis, HLA-associated TCR beta chains showed more clonal expansion and lower generation probabilities than non-associated chains that were equally common. The study gave a list of 150 to 200 TCR beta chains associated with cytomegalovirus. The only immune exposure information available for the cohort was CMV serostatus. In a later analysis, the rate of TCR association differed among HLA loci, with DRB1 alleles having the most associated TCRs and HLA-C alleles having the fewest.

The cohort comprised 666 healthy bone marrow donors. At the time of sampling, all cohort members were nominally healthy, though unrecorded immune exposures were likely present. The donor tested CMV seronegative and was one of the 352 seronegative cohort members. Each donor provided a peripheral blood sample, and peripheral blood mononuclear cells were used for TCR beta sequencing. Genomic DNA extraction from the blood cell samples was performed with the Qiagen DNeasy Blood Extraction Kit. The CDR3, cysteine through phenylalanine, is 16 amino acids long. Kept here is only the CDR3 DNA, which spans 48 bases and is read in frame from base 1. V trim: 3 bases; J trim: 4 bases; unmatched bases: 5. Per the germline V gene, MGHRA is the CDR1 and YSYEKL is the CDR2. The method was the immunoSEQ multiplex PCR assay. A mixture of 60 forward primers for TCR Vbeta segments and 13 reverse primers for TCR Jbeta segments was used in the multiplex PCR. Amplification of the CDR3 region of rearranged TCR beta genes was performed with a multiplex PCR assay on genomic DNA. Amplified TCR beta libraries were sequenced as 87-base-pair reads on the Illumina HiSeq System. Regarding the original processing steps: A later analysis tallied around 87 million unique TCR beta chains across the 666 repertoires, and around 9.9 million of those chains were shared by two or more donors. A nearest-neighbor algorithm error-corrected the raw reads and collapsed the reads into unique sequences, merging closely related sequences to remove PCR and sequencing errors. To assign V, D and J gene segments, CDR3 sequences were aligned to IMGT reference sequences. For a sequence to be retained, a match of at least six nucleotides was required to both a V gene segment and a J gene segment. Rearrangements were classified as productive when the CDR3 lacked stop codons and remained in frame with V and J, and all other rearrangements were classified as non-productive. CDR3 was defined by IMGT convention, running from the second conserved V-encoded cysteine to the conserved J-encoded phenylalanine. Sequences without an unambiguous match to a single V gene segment were excluded from the earlier analysis of 450 to 750 of the donors. An earlier analysis of almost 600 of the donors classified V segments as functional when productive rearrangements were above 56.7% and as segregating when the standard deviation between donors was above 5%. A statistical classification framework was built for diagnosing cytomegalovirus status from the catalog of TCR beta chain sequences. A later analysis assigned V and J genes by comparing TCR nucleotide sequences with IMGT/GENE-DB human TR gene sequences. In a later analysis, CDR3 sequences and most-parsimonious VDJ recombination scenarios were assigned using the TCRdist pipeline. In a later analysis, every TCR beta chain was defined by the combination of its CDR3 amino acid sequence and its V-gene family, and reads without a unique V-gene family were dropped. In a later analysis, around 650 highly shared, low-generation-probability nucleotide sequences were removed to address suspected cross-contamination and a sequencing artifact. For each public chain, a later analysis derived a clonal expansion index from normalized ranks of inferred template counts within each repertoire. In a later analysis, generation probabilities were computed with a VDJ recombination model fitted to out-of-frame rearrangements, and the resulting probabilities were checked against IGoR. A later analysis scored TCR-TCR, TCR-HLA and TCR-CMV co-occurrence with hypergeometric tests, applying a repertoire-size bias correction to TCR pairs. To estimate false discovery rates, a later analysis permuted the HLA or CMV assignments 20 times. In a later analysis, co-occurring TCRs were grouped with DBSCAN, and TCRdist sequence similarity was added when clustering was performed within HLA-allele-positive subsets. Co-occurrence clustering excluded repertoires with fewer than 30,000 or more than 120,000 public chains, plus five with anomalous nucleotide sharing. TCRdb took this table from immuneACCESS and kept in-frame rearrangements with V and J called. Such tables lack part of the clones; where checked against another copy, unresolved V genes explain under half of the gap, and the rest is unexplained. That table furnishes V, J and clone size, whereas the DNA furnished D and trimming. This sample comprises more than 100,000 clones, 80% of them detected only once. The leading ten clones occupy 1% of the sample.

This clone showed up just once. Its antigen remains undetermined. Base-call qualities are not available, and no considerably larger clone is one nucleotide away. The chain uses TRBV4-1 and TRBJ2-2; the central 10 bases match TRBD1. The TCR originated in a man aged 35 to 55 in good health and CMV-seronegative. Sample: PBMCs. In nucleotides, the sequence is TGCGCCAGCAGCCAGGACGACAGGGGGCGCACCGGGGAGCTGTTTTTT. Its coded protein is CASSQDDRGRTGELFF.